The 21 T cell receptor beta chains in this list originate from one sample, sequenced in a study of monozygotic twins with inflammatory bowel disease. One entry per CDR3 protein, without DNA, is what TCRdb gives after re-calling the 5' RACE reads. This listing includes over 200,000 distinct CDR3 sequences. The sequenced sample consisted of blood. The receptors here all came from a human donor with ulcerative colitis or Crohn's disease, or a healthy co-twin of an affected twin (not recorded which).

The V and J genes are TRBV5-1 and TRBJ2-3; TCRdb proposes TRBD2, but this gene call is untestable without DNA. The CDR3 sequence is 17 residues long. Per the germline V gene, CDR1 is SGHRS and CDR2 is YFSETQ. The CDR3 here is CASSSVPGLAGGQVLYF. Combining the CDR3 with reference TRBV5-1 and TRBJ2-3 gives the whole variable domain KAGVTQTPRYLIKTRGQQVTLSCSPISGHRSVSWYQQTPGQGLQFLFEYFSETQRNKGNFPGRFSGRQFSNSRSEMNVSTLELGDSALYLCASSSVPGLAGGQVLYFGPGTRLTVL.

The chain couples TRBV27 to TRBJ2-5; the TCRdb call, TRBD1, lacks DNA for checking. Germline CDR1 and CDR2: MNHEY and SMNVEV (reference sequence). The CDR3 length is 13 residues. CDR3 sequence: CASASHPSGTQYF.

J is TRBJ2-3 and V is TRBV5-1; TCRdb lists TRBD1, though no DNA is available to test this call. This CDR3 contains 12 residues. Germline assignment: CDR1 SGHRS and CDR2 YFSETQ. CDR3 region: CASSPGQGTQYF.

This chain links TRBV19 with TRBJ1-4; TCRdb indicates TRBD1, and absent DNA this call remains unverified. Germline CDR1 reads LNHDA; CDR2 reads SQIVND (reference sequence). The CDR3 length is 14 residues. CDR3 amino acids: CASNRQGSSEKLFF.

CDR3: CATSPGQTTDTQYF. V gene TRBV24-1 combines with J gene TRBJ2-3; there is no DNA to check the TCRdb D call of TRBD1. The CDR3 consists of 14 residues. Germline assignment: CDR1 KGHDR and CDR2 SFDVKD.

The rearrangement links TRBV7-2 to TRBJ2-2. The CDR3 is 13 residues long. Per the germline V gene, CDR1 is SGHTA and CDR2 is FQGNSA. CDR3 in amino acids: CASSLQRTGELFF.

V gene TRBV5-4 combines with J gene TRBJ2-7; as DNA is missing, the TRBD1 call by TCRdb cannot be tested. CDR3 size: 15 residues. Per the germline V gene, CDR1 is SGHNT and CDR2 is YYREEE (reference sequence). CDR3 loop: CASSLGTGVPYEQYF.

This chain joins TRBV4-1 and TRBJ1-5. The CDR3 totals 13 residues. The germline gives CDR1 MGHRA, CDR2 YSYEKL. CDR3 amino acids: CASSIGSNQPQHF.

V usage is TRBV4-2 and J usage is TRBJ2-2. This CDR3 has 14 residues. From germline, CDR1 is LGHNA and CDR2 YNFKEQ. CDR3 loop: CASSQGTGTGELFF.

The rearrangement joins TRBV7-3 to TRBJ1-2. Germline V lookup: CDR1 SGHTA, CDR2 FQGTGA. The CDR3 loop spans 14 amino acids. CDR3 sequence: CASSRDGDSYGYTF. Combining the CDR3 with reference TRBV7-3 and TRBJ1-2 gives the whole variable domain GAGVSQTPSNKVTEKGKYVELRCDPISGHTALYWYRQSLGQGPEFLIYFQGTGAADDSGLPNDRFFAVRPEGSVSTLKIQRTERGDSAVYLCASSRDGDSYGYTFGSGTRLTVV.

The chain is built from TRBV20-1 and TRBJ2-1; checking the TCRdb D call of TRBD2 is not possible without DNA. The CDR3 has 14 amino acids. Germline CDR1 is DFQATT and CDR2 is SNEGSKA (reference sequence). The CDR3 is CSAQRYAADNEQFF.

CDR3 in amino acids: CASSNADRDSTREGPQETQYF. The chain combines TRBV21-1 with TRBJ2-5; TCRdb calls TRBD2, which cannot be checked without DNA. TRBV21-1 is tagged as a pseudogene. CDR3 size: 21 residues.

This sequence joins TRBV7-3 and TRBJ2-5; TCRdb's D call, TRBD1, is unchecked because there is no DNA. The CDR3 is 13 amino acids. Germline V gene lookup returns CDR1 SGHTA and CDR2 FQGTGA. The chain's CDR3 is CASSLSGSETQYF. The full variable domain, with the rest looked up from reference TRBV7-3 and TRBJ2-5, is GAGVSQTPSNKVTEKGKYVELRCDPISGHTALYWYRQSLGQGPEFLIYFQGTGAADDSGLPNDRFFAVRPEGSVSTLKIQRTERGDSAVYLCASSLSGSETQYFGPGTRLLVL.

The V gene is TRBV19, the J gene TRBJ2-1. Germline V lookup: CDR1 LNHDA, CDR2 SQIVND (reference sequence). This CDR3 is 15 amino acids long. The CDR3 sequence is CASSTQSAIYNEQFF.

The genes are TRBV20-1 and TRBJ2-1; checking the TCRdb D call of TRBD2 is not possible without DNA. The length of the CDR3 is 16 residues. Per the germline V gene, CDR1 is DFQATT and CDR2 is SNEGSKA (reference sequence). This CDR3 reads CRCSGGPHASSDEQFF.

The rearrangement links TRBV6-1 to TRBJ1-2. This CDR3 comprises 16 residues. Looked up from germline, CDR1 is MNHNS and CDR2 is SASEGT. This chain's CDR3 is CASSESLWTLIYGYTF.

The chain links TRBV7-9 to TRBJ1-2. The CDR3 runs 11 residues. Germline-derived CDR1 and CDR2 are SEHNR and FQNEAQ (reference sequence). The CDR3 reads CASSFANGYTF.

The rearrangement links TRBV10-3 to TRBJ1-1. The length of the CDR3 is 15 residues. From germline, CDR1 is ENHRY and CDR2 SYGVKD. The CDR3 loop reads CAISEGGVQNTEAFF.

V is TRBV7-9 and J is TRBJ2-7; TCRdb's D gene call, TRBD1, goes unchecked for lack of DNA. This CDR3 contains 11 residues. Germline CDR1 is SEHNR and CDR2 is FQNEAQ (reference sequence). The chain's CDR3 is CASSSDRGLYF.

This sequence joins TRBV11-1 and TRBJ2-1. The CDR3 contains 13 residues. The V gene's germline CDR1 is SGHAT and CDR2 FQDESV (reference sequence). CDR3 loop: CASSLGRSNEQFF.

CDR3 residues: CASSLEPGQGANEQFF. The chain uses TRBV5-1 and TRBJ2-1; the TRBD1 assignment by TCRdb is unverifiable without DNA. The CDR3 is 16 amino acids. The germline gives CDR1 SGHRS, CDR2 YFSETQ.